The clone carrying this T cell receptor beta chain came up a few times. Alongside a J-beta primer mix, a sample-barcoded 5' primer served in a second PCR lasting about 7 to 12 cycles. TCRdb passed the 5' RACE reads through MiXCR, listing each CDR3 protein once. The sample yields fewer than 900,000 distinct CDR3 sequences, 35% to 40% seen once. The data derive from a study of blood T cells in healthy people across ages. V was pared by 5 bases and J by 3 bases, with 18 bases between. The CDR3 spans 17 residues. From germline, CDR1 is SGHKS and CDR2 YYEKEE (reference sequence). What was sequenced was blood. The chain is built from TRBV5-5 and TRBJ1-6, with D perhaps matching TRBD1 (5 bases). This clonotype was sampled from a man between 18 and 29 years old in good health. CDR3 sequence (DNA): TGTGCCAGCAGTGGACATACGGATAGAGTCTATAATTCACCCCTCCACTTT. It translates to CASSGHTDRVYNSPLHF.